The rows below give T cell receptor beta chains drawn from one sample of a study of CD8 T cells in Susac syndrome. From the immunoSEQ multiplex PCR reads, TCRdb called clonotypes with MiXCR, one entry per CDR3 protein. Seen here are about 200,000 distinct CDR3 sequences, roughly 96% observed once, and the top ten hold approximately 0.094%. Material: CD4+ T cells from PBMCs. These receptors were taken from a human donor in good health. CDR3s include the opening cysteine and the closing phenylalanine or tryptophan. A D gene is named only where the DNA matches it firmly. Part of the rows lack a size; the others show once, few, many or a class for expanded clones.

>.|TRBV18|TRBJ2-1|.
TGTGCCAGCTCACCACTTCTAGCCAACAATGAGCAGTTCTTC
CASSPLLANNEQFF
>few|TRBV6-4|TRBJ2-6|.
TGTGCCAGCAGTCAGGGACGTAGCTCTGGGGCCAACGTCCTGACTTTC
CASSQGRSSGANVLTF
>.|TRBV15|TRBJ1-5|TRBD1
TGTGCCACCAGCAGAGAAGGGGGCGGTCAGCCCCAGCATTTT
CATSREGGGQPQHF
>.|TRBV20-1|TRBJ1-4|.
TGCAGTGCTAGCCGGACAGCAACTAATGAAAAACTGTTTTTT
CSASRTATNEKLFF
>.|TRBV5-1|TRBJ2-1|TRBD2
TGCGCCAGCAGCTTGGCTAGCGGGACATACAATGAGCAGTTCTTC
CASSLASGTYNEQFF
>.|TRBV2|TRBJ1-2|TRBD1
TGTGCCAGCAGTGGGGGACAGAACTATGGCTACACCTTC
CASSGGQNYGYTF
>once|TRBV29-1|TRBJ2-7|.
TGCAGCGTTGAAGCCGGGGTTCGGTACGAGCAGTACTTC
CSVEAGVRYEQYF
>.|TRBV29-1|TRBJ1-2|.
TGCAGCGAGTCAGGGGCCGCTAACTATGGCTACACCTTC
CSESGAANYGYTF
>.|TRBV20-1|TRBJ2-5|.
TGCAGTGCTAGCACGGAGACCCAGTACTTC
CSASTETQYF
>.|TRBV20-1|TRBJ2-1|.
TGCAGTGCTAGAGAACCGGTCCGACCGAATGAGCAGTTCTTC
CSAREPVRPNEQFF
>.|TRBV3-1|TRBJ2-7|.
TGTGCCAGCAGCCAAGATCCGAGAAGATCTTTATACGAGCAGTACTTC
CASSQDPRRSLYEQYF
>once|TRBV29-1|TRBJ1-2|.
TGCAGCGTTGAGTTAGGGGGTGGCTACACCTTC
CSVELGGGYTF
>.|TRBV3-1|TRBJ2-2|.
TGTGCCAGCAGCCCGGAGACCGGTTCCGGGGAGCTGTTTTTT
CASSPETGSGELFF
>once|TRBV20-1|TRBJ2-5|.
TGCAGTGCCCCCCCCACAGGACGGGAGACCCAGTACTTC
CSAPPTGRETQYF
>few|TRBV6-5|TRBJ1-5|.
TGTGCCAGCAGTTATCCCGGTCAGCCCCAGCATTTT
CASSYPGQPQHF
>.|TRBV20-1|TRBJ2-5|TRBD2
TGCAGTGCTTGCACTAGCGGGGGGGCAGAAGAGACCCAGTACTTC
CSACTSGGAEETQYF
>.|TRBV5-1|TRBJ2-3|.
TGCGCCAGCAGCTTGGGGGCAGCTCCTAGCACAGATACGCAGTATTTT
CASSLGAAPSTDTQYF
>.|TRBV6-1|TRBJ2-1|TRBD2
TGTGCCAGCAGCTCAGGGCTGGGGACTAGGAATGCCAATGAGCAGTTCTTC
CASSSGLGTRNANEQFF
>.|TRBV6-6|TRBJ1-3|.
TGTGCCAGCAGTTACTTTGAAAACGCTGGAAACACCATATATTTT
CASSYFENAGNTIYF
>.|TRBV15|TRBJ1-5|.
TGTGCCACCAGCAGCGACCGAGGAGGGGGCAATCAGCCCCAGCATTTT
CATSSDRGGGNQPQHF
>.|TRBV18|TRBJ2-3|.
TGTGCCAGCTCACAGGACGCTGGGCCTCCGGATACGCAGTATTTT
CASSQDAGPPDTQYF
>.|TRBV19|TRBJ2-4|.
TGTGCCAGTAGCCCCGATCAGGGGACCATTCAGTACTTC
CASSPDQGTIQYF
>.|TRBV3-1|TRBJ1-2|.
TGTGCCAGCAGCCAAGATGGTACGCGAAACTATGGCTACACCTTC
CASSQDGTRNYGYTF
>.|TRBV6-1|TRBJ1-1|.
TGTGCCAGCAGTGCCCCGGGGGGCACTGAAGCTTTCTTT
CASSAPGGTEAFF
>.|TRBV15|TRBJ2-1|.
TGTGCCACCAGCAGAGAGGCTCTACGGATCAACAATGAGCAGTTCTTC
CATSREALRINNEQFF
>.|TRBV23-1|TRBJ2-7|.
TGCGCCAGCAGTCAATCGTTCGGGGGCCACGAGCAGTACTTC
CASSQSFGGHEQYF
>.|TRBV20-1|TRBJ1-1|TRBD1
TGCAGTGCTAGAGTCGACAGGGACACTGAAGCTTTCTTT
CSARVDRDTEAFF
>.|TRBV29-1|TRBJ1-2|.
TGCAGCGTTGAGAAAGGCGGCGGCTACACCTTC
CSVEKGGGYTF
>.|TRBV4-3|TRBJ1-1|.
TGCGCCAGCAGCCATGAGGACGGCCTTGAAGCTTTCTTT
CASSHEDGLEAFF
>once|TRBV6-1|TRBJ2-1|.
TGTGCCAGCAGTACAGGGTTTCCTGGTCTCAATGAGCAGTTCTTC
CASSTGFPGLNEQFF
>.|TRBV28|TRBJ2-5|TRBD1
TGTGCCAGCAGTTCCCTCTTCCAGGGGGCGTTCGAAGAGACCCAGTACTTC
CASSSLFQGAFEETQYF
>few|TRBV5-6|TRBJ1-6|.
TGTGCCAGCAGCTTGGTCGGTAGCTCCTATAATTCACCCCTCCACTTT
CASSLVGSSYNSPLHF
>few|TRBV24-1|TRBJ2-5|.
TGTGCCACCTCTGATATCGAGACCCAGTACTTC
CATSDIETQYF
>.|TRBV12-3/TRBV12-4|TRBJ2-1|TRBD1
TGTGCCAGCTCCCAGGGGGACTACAATGAGCAGTTCTTC
CASSQGDYNEQFF
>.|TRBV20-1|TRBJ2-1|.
TGCAGTGTTCCCCTAGGGGGCAATGAGCAGTTCTTC
CSVPLGGNEQFF
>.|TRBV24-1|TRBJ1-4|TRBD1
TGTGCCACCAGTGGTGACAGGGATGAAAAACTGTTTTTT
CATSGDRDEKLFF
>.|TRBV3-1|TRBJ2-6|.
TGTGCCAGCAGCCGGATCTCTTCTGGGGCCAACGTCCTGACTTTC
CASSRISSGANVLTF
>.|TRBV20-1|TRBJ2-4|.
TGCAGTGGGGCCTCGACCAAAAACATTCAGTACTTC
CSGASTKNIQYF
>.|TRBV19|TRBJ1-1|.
TGTGCCAGTAGCGGAAAGTGGAACACTGAAGCTTTCTTT
CASSGKWNTEAFF
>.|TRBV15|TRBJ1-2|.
TGTGCCACCAGCAGCAGGGGTACTTATGGCTACACCTTC
CATSSRGTYGYTF